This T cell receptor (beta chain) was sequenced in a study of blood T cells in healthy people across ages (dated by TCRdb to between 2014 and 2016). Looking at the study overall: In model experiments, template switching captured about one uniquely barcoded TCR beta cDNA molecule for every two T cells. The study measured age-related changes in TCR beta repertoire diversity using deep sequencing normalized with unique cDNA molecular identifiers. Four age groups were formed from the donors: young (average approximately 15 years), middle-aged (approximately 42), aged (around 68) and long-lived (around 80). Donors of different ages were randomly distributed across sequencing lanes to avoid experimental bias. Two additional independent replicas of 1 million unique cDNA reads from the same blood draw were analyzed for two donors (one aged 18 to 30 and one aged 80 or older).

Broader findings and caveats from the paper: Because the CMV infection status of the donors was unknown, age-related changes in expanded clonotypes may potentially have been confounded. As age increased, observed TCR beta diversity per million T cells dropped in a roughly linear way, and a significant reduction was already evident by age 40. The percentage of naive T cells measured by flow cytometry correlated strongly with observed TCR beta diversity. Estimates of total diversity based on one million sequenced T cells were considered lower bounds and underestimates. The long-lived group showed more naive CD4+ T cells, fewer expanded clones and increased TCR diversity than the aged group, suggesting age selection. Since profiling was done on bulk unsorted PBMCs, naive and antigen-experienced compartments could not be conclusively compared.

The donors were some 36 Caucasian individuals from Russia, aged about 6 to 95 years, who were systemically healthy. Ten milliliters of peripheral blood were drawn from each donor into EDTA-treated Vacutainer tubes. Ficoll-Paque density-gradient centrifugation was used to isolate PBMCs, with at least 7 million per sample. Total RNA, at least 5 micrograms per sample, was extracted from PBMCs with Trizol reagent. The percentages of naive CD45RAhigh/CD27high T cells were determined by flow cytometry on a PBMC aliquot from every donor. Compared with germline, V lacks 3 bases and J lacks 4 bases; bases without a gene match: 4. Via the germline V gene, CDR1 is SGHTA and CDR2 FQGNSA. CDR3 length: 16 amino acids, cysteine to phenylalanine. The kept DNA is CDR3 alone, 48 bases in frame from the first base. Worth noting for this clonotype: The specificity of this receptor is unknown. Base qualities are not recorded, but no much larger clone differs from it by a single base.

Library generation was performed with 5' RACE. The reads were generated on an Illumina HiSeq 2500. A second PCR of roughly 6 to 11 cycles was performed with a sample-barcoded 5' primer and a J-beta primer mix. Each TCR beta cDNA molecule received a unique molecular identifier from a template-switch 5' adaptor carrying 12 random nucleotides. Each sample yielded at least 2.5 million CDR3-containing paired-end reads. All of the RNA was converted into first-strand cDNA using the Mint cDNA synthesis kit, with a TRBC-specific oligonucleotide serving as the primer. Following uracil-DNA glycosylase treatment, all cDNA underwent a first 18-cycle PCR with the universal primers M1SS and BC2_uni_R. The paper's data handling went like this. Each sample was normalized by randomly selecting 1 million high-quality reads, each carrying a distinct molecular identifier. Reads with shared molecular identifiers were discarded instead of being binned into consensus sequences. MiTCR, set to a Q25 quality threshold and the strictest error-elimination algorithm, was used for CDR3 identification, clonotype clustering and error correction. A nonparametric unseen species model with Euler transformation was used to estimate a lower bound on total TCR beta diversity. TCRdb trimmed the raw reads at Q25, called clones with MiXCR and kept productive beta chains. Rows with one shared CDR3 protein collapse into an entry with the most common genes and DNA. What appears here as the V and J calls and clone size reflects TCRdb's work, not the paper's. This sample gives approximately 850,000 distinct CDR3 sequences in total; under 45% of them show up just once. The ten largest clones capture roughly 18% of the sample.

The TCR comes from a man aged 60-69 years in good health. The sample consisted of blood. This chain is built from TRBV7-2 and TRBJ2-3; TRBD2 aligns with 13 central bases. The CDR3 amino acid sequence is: CASSFGLAGASDTQYF. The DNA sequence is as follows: TGTGCCAGCAGCTTTGGACTAGCGGGGGCATCAGATACGCAGTATTTT.